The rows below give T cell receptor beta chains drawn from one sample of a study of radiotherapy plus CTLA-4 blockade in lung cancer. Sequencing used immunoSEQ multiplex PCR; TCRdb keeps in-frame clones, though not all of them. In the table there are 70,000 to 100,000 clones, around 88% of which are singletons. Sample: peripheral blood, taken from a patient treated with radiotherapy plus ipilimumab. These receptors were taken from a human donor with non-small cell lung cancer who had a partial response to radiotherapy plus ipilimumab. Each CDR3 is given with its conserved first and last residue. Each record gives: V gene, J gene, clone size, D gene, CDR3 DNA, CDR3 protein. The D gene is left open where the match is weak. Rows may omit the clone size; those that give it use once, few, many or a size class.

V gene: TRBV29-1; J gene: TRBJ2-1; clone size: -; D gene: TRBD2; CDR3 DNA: TGCAGCGGGTTAAGCGGGAGCTACAATGAGCAGTTCTTC; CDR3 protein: CSGLSGSYNEQFF
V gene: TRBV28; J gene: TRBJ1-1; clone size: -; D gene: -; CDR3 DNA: TGTGCCAGCAGTACCGCATCAGGGGTCGGTGGCACTGAAGCTTTCTTT; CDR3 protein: CASSTASGVGGTEAFF
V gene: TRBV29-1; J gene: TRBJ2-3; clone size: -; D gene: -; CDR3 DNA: TGCAGCTCCATACGGGACTCCTCGTGGCCAGATACGCAGTATTTT; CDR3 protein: CSSIRDSSWPDTQYF
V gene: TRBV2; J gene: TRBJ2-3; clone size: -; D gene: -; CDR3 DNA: TGTGCCAGCACACAGGGATTGAGCACAGATACGCAGTATTTT; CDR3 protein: CASTQGLSTDTQYF
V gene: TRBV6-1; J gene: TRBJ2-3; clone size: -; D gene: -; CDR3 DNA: TGTGCCAGCGTGGTGTCTGGCGGGTCTGGACATACGCAGTATTTT; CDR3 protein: CASVVSGGSGHTQYF
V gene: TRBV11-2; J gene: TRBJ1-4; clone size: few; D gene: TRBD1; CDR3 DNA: TGTGCCAGCAGCCGTACACGACAGGGAGCAACTAATGAAAAACTGTTTTTT; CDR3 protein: CASSRTRQGATNEKLFF
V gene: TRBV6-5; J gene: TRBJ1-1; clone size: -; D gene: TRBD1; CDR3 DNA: TGTGCCAGCAGAGCAGGGGGCCACACTGAAGCTTTCTTT; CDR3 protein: CASRAGGHTEAFF
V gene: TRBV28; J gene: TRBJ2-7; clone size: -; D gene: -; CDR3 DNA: TGTGCCAGCAGTTTATTAGTCCTCCCCTACGAGCAGTACTTC; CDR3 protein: CASSLLVLPYEQYF
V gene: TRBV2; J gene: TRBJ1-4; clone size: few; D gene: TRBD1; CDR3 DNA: TGTGCCAGCAGCCCGGGACAGTACGAAAAACTGTTTTTT; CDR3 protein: CASSPGQYEKLFF
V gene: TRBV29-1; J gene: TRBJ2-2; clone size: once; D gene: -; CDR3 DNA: TGCAGCGTTGGGCGCGGATTCGGGATCGGGGAGCTGTTTTTT; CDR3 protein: CSVGRGFGIGELFF
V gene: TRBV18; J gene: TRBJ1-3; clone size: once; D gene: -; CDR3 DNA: TGTGCCAGCTCATCCCCGGGACTCAGGAGCTCTGGAAACACCATATATTTT; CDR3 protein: CASSSPGLRSSGNTIYF
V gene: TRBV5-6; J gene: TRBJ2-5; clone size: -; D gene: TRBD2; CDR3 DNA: TGTGCCAGCAGCTTCGCTAGCGGGATAGAAGAGACCCAGTACTTC; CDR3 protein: CASSFASGIEETQYF
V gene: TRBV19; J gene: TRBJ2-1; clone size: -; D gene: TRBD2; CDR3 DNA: TGTGCCAGTAGGACTAGCGGGAGATATGAGCAGTTCTTC; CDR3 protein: CASRTSGRYEQFF
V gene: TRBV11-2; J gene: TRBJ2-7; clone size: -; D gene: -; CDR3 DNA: TGTGCCAGCAGCTTAGTGGGAGCGAGGCAGTACTTC; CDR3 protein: CASSLVGARQYF
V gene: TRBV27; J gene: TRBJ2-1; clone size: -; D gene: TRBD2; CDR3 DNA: TGTGCCAGCAGTTGGGCGGGAGGATCCTACAATGAGCAGTTCTTC; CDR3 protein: CASSWAGGSYNEQFF
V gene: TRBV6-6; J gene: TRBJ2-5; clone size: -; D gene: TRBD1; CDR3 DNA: TGTGCCAGCACTGCGACAGGGCAGGAGACCCAGTACTTC; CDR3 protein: CASTATGQETQYF
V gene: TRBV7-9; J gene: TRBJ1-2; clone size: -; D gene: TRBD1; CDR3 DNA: TGTGCCAGCAGCTCGTGGGGACAGGAGAACTATGGCTACACCTTC; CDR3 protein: CASSSWGQENYGYTF
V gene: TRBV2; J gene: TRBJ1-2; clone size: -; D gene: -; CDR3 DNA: TGTGCCAGCAGTTCCGGGGGTGCTAACTATGGCTACACCTTC; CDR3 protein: CASSSGGANYGYTF
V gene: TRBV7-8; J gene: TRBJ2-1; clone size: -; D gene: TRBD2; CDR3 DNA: TGTGCCAGCAGCTTAAGTCCTAGCGGAAACAATGAGCAGTTCTTC; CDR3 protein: CASSLSPSGNNEQFF
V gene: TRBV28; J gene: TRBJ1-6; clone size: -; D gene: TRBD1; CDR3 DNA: TGTGCCAGCAGCCCAGGGGACAGGGATTCACCCCTCCACTTT; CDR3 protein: CASSPGDRDSPLHF
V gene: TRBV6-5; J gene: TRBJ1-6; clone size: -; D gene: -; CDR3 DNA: TGTGCCAGCAGTTACGGGGGAGGCTCACCCCTCCACTTT; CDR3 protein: CASSYGGGSPLHF
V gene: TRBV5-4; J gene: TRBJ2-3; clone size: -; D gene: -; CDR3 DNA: TGTGCCAGCAGCTTGGAATCTCCAGATACGCAGTATTTT; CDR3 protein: CASSLESPDTQYF
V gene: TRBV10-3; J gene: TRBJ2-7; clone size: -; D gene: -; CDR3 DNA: TGTGCCAGCGGGCCCATCACCTACGAGCAGTACTTC; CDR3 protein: CASGPITYEQYF
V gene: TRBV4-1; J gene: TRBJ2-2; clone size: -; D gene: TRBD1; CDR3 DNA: TGCGCCAGCAGCCAAGGTGAACAGGGGGCCGGGGAGCTGTTTTTT; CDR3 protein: CASSQGEQGAGELFF
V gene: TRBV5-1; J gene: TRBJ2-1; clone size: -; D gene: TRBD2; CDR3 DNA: TGCGCCAGCAGCTTGGGGATAGCGGGAAACTCCTACAATGAGCAGTTCTTC; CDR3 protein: CASSLGIAGNSYNEQFF
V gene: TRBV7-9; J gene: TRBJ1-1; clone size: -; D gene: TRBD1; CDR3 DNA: TGTGCCAGCAGCTTAGCTGGCAGGACAGGGAACACTGAAGCTTTCTTT; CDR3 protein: CASSLAGRTGNTEAFF
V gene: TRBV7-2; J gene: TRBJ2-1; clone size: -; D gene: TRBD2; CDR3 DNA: TGTGCCAGCAGCTTTAGGAGGACTAGCGGGGGATACAATGAGCAGTTCTTC; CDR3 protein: CASSFRRTSGGYNEQFF
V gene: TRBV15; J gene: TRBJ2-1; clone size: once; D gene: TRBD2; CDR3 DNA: TGTGCCACCAGCAGGCGGGAGGGCCTCAATGAGCAGTTCTTC; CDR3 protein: CATSRREGLNEQFF
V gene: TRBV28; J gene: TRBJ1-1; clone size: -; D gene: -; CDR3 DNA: TGTGCCAGCAGCCCTCCAGTCAAGACTGAAGCTTTCTTT; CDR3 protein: CASSPPVKTEAFF
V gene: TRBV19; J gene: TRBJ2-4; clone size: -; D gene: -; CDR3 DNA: TGTGCCAGTAGTACCCCGGACAGAGCCAAAAACATTCAGTACTTC; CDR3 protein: CASSTPDRAKNIQYF
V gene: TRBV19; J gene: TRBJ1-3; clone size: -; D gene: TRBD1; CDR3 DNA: TGTGCCAGTCGACCCGGGACAGTCCGCTCTGGAAACACCATATATTTT; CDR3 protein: CASRPGTVRSGNTIYF
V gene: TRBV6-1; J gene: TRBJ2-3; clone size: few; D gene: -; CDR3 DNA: TGTGCCAGCAAAACTAGGGATAGCACAGATACGCAGTATTTT; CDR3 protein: CASKTRDSTDTQYF